These T cell receptor beta chains were read from a single sample in a study of metastatic and nonmetastatic thyroid tumors. From the PCR reads, TCRdb re-called clones with MiXCR. The table includes about 40,000 clones, about 15% detected once. The sample taken for sequencing was blood. The receptors were sampled from a female donor with papillary thyroid cancer or a benign thyroid nodule (not recorded which). Some clones in this sample may be carry-over from other donors' samples. CDR3s include the opening cysteine and the closing phenylalanine or tryptophan. The order of the fields is D gene, clone size, V gene, J gene, CDR3 protein, CDR3 DNA. D genes are given only for firm matches. The size of a clone is reported for some rows only, either as once, few or many, or as a class for expanded clones.

D: NA; size: many; V: TRBV9; J: TRBJ1-1; CDR3: CASSVDSVAEGITEAFF; DNA: TGTGCCAGCAGCGTAGACTCGGTTGCGGAGGGAATTACTGAAGCTTTCTTT
D: NA; size: many; V: TRBV7-8; J: TRBJ2-2; CDR3: CASSSILGELFF; DNA: TGTGCCAGCAGCTCCATTCTCGGGGAGCTGTTTTTT
D: TRBD2; size: many; V: TRBV11-2; J: TRBJ2-3; CDR3: CASSLESSGRAGTQYF; DNA: TGTGCCAGCAGCTTAGAGTCTAGCGGGAGGGCCGGTACGCAGTATTTT
D: TRBD1; size: many; V: TRBV18; J: TRBJ2-4; CDR3: CASSPVPGQGKNIQYF; DNA: TGTGCCAGCTCCCCCGTACCGGGACAGGGCAAAAACATTCAGTACTTC
D: TRBD1; size: many; V: TRBV28; J: TRBJ2-7; CDR3: CASRPDRVYEQYF; DNA: TGTGCCAGCAGGCCTGACAGGGTTTACGAGCAGTACTTC
D: TRBD2; size: many; V: TRBV10-3; J: TRBJ2-1; CDR3: CAISETSGIHEQFF; DNA: TGTGCCATCAGTGAGACTAGCGGGATCCATGAGCAGTTCTTC
D: TRBD2; size: many; V: TRBV5-6; J: TRBJ2-5; CDR3: CASSFRTSGLQETQYF; DNA: TGTGCCAGCAGCTTTCGCACTAGCGGTTTACAAGAGACCCAGTACTTC
D: NA; size: many; V: TRBV20-1; J: TRBJ1-5; CDR3: CSARVTESNQPQHF; DNA: TGCAGTGCTAGAGTCACAGAATCGAATCAGCCCCAGCATTTT
D: NA; size: many; V: TRBV7-9; J: TRBJ2-1; CDR3: CASSLGRGPNEQFF; DNA: TGTGCCAGCAGCTTAGGGAGGGGTCCCAATGAGCAGTTCTTC
D: TRBD2; size: NA; V: TRBV5-5; J: TRBJ2-1; CDR3: CASSSGLAGGNEQFF; DNA: TGTGCCAGCAGCTCGGGACTAGCGGGTGGGAATGAGCAGTTCTTC
D: NA; size: NA; V: TRBV5-1; J: TRBJ2-3; CDR3: CASSLKGAPRDTQYF; DNA: TGCGCCAGCAGCCTAAAAGGGGCCCCCAGGGATACACAGTATTTT
D: NA; size: many; V: TRBV27; J: TRBJ2-5; CDR3: CASSPTGPRKPQYF; DNA: TGTGCCAGCAGTCCTACCGGGCCACGAAAGCCCCAGTACTTC
D: NA; size: many; V: TRBV3-1; J: TRBJ2-5; CDR3: CASSLSQETQYF; DNA: TGTGCCAGCAGCCTATCCCAAGAGACCCAGTACTTC
D: TRBD1; size: many; V: TRBV7-2; J: TRBJ2-7; CDR3: CASSLTTGREDEQYF; DNA: TGTGCCAGCAGCTTGACGACAGGGAGAGAGGACGAGCAGTACTTC
D: TRBD1; size: NA; V: TRBV9; J: TRBJ2-7; CDR3: CASSSGQWGYEQYF; DNA: TGTGCCAGCAGCTCGGGACAGTGGGGGTACGAGCAGTACTTC
D: NA; size: many; V: TRBV11-2; J: TRBJ1-3; CDR3: CASSLPPSPGNTIYF; DNA: TGTGCCAGCAGCTTACCTCCTTCCCCTGGAAACACCATATATTTT
D: NA; size: many; V: TRBV9; J: TRBJ2-2; CDR3: CASSAPFRGGTGELFF; DNA: TGTGCCAGCAGCGCACCTTTCAGGGGCGGTACCGGGGAGCTGTTTTTT
D: TRBD2; size: many; V: TRBV7-6; J: TRBJ2-5; CDR3: CASSLGGLAQQETQYF; DNA: TGTGCCAGCAGCCTCGGGGGACTAGCTCAACAAGAGACCCAGTACTTC
D: NA; size: many; V: TRBV9; J: TRBJ2-5; CDR3: CASSGEDSPETQYF; DNA: TGTGCCAGCAGCGGGGAAGATTCCCCAGAGACCCAGTACTTC
D: NA; size: NA; V: TRBV11-2; J: TRBJ2-7; CDR3: CASSISYEQYF; DNA: TGTGCCAGCAGCATATCCTACGAGCAGTACTTC
D: NA; size: many; V: TRBV20-1; J: TRBJ2-4; CDR3: CSANRDTKNIQYF; DNA: TGCAGTGCTAACCGGGACACCAAAAACATTCAGTACTTC
D: TRBD1; size: many; V: TRBV7-9; J: TRBJ2-5; CDR3: CASSLETGVMETQYF; DNA: TGTGCCAGCAGCTTAGAAACAGGGGTCATGGAGACCCAGTACTTC
D: NA; size: many; V: TRBV29-1; J: TRBJ1-5; CDR3: CSVPSRNQPQHF; DNA: TGCAGCGTCCCCAGTCGCAATCAGCCCCAGCATTTT
D: NA; size: many; V: TRBV3-1; J: TRBJ1-6; CDR3: CASSQGSNSPLHF; DNA: TGTGCCAGCAGCCAGGGCAGTAATTCACCCCTCCACTTT
D: NA; size: NA; V: TRBV3-1; J: TRBJ2-2; CDR3: CASLLWAAGTWELFF; DNA: TGTGCCAGCCTTTTGTGGGCTGCGGGCACCTGGGAGCTGTTTTTT
D: TRBD2; size: NA; V: TRBV27; J: TRBJ2-3; CDR3: CASLLLAGGWDTQYF; DNA: TGTGCCAGCCTACTACTAGCGGGAGGTTGGGATACGCAGTATTTT
D: TRBD1; size: NA; V: TRBV20-1; J: TRBJ1-6; CDR3: CSAFAGTGNSHLNF; DNA: TGCAGTGCTTTCGCCGGGACAGGGAATTCACACCTCAACTTT
D: NA; size: many; V: TRBV7-2; J: TRBJ1-2; CDR3: CASSPYNYGYTF; DNA: TGTGCCAGCAGCCCTTATAACTATGGCTACACCTTC
D: NA; size: NA; V: TRBV4-1; J: TRBJ2-3; CDR3: CASTPLDWGSTDTQYF; DNA: TGCGCCAGCACTCCCCTGGACTGGGGGAGCACAGATACGCAGTATTTT
D: NA; size: NA; V: TRBV20-1; J: TRBJ1-1; CDR3: CSARGDSNTEAFF; DNA: TGCAGTGCTAGGGGGGATTCGAACACTGAAGCTTTCTTT
D: TRBD2; size: NA; V: TRBV6-2/TRBV6-3; J: TRBJ2-5; CDR3: CASSPPAGWLGETQYF; DNA: TGTGCCAGCAGTCCACCAGCGGGATGGCTTGGTGAGACCCAGTACTTC
D: NA; size: many; V: TRBV20-1; J: TRBJ2-3; CDR3: CSAPWDLGGTDTQYF; DNA: TGCAGTGCTCCCTGGGACCTCGGGGGCACAGATACGCAGTATTTT
D: NA; size: NA; V: TRBV7-9; J: TRBJ2-7; CDR3: CASSPLGGAVHEQYF; DNA: TGTGCCAGCAGCCCCTTGGGGGGGGCCGTTCACGAGCAGTACTTC
D: NA; size: NA; V: TRBV30; J: TRBJ1-4; CDR3: CAWSVRARTDEKLFF; DNA: TGTGCCTGGAGTGTACGGGCCAGAACTGATGAAAAACTGTTTTTT
D: NA; size: few; V: TRBV28; J: TRBJ2-2; CDR3: CASSRRGTGELFF; DNA: TGTGCCAGCAGTCGGAGGGGGACCGGGGAGCTGTTTTTT
D: NA; size: few; V: TRBV6-1; J: TRBJ2-5; CDR3: CASSRGRVTQYF; DNA: TGTGCCAGCAGCCGGGGCAGAGTGACCCAGTACTTC
D: NA; size: few; V: TRBV10-3; J: TRBJ2-3; CDR3: CAIGGEDTQYF; DNA: TGTGCCATCGGCGGGGAAGATACGCAGTATTTT
D: NA; size: NA; V: TRBV10-3; J: TRBJ2-2; CDR3: CAISDPNTGELFF; DNA: TGTGCCATCAGTGACCCGAACACCGGGGAGCTGTTTTTT
D: NA; size: many; V: TRBV6-2/TRBV6-3; J: TRBJ2-3; CDR3: CASRRTGITQYF; DNA: TGTGCCAGCAGGCGAACAGGGATTACGCAGTATTTT
D: TRBD1; size: many; V: TRBV6-1; J: TRBJ1-5; CDR3: CASSPGTGLNQPQHF; DNA: TGTGCCAGCAGCCCCGGGACAGGCCTCAATCAGCCCCAGCATTTT
D: NA; size: many; V: TRBV7-3; J: TRBJ1-6; CDR3: CASSLMGGVYNSPLHF; DNA: TGTGCCAGCAGCTTAATGGGGGGCGTTTATAATTCACCCCTCCACTTT
D: NA; size: many; V: TRBV5-1; J: TRBJ1-2; CDR3: CASSLSPGTGSYTF; DNA: TGCGCCAGCAGCTTGAGTCCCGGGACGGGAAGCTACACCTTC
D: NA; size: many; V: TRBV27; J: TRBJ2-5; CDR3: CASQGKETQYF; DNA: TGTGCCAGCCAGGGAAAAGAGACCCAGTACTTC
D: TRBD1; size: few; V: TRBV28; J: TRBJ1-2; CDR3: CASTRDRVGYTF; DNA: TGTGCCAGCACCCGGGACAGGGTTGGCTACACCTTC
D: NA; size: many; V: TRBV27; J: TRBJ2-6; CDR3: CASTPGGSGANVLTF; DNA: TGTGCCAGCACCCCCGGTGGCTCTGGGGCCAACGTCCTGACTTTC
D: NA; size: many; V: TRBV7-3; J: TRBJ1-1; CDR3: CASSLSPQTEAFF; DNA: TGTGCCAGCAGCTTATCGCCCCAGACTGAAGCTTTCTTT
D: NA; size: many; V: TRBV19; J: TRBJ1-4; CDR3: CASSISGNEKLFF; DNA: TGTGCCAGTAGTATAAGCGGGAATGAAAAACTGTTTTTT
D: NA; size: few; V: TRBV28; J: TRBJ2-7; CDR3: CASSAALYEIYEQYF; DNA: TGTGCCAGCAGTGCCGCCCTCTACGAAATCTACGAGCAGTACTTC
D: NA; size: medium-sized; V: TRBV12-3/TRBV12-4; J: TRBJ1-1; CDR3: CASSLMNTEAFF; DNA: TGTGCCAGCAGTTTAATGAACACTGAAGCTTTCTTT
D: NA; size: many; V: TRBV28; J: TRBJ1-1; CDR3: CASNRGVNTEAFF; DNA: TGTGCCAGCAATCGGGGTGTCAACACTGAAGCTTTCTTT
D: TRBD1; size: many; V: TRBV6-4; J: TRBJ2-7; CDR3: CASSPSGTEPYEQYF; DNA: TGTGCCAGCAGCCCCTCCGGGACAGAACCCTACGAGCAGTACTTC